The clone carrying this T cell receptor (beta chain) has at least ten counts. Its antigen is as yet unknown. This sample was taken from a study of T cells in Graves' hyperthyroidism and ophthalmopathy. Study-level findings and limits: Ophthalmopathy and stable hyperthyroidism were separated by a 13 V-J model. Blood also held most thyroid clonotypes expanded beyond 0.001.

There were TCR beta CDR3 regions amplified from RNA transcripts. The HTBI set primed first-round TCR CDR3 RT-PCR. TCRdb called the multiplex PCR reads again in MiXCR, with one record for every CDR3 protein. The sample comprises some 270,000 distinct CDR3 sequences, around 26% of which are singletons, and around 32% rests with the top ten. This CDR3 region has 16 residues. CDR1 and CDR2 from the germline V gene are MNHEY and SMNVEV (reference sequence). The V segment lost 4 bases and the J segment 6 bases; nucleotides outside the gene matches: 8. Diagnostic decisions used clinical symptoms, serum thyroxine and TRAb, thyroid ultrasound and orbital computed tomography.

The TCR sequence derives from a woman between 40 and 55 years old with Graves' ophthalmopathy. What was sequenced was blood. V is TRBV27 and J is TRBJ2-7; 14 nucleotides agree with TRBD2. CDR3 in amino acids: CASSSGRGLAGAEQYF. In DNA, the CDR3 is TGTGCCAGCAGTTCTGGTCGGGGACTAGCGGGAGCCGAGCAGTACTTC.